Each of the 27 T cell receptor beta chains below was sequenced from the same sample in a study of cytomegalovirus exposure and HLA in healthy donors. PCR was performed using 60 Vbeta and 13 Jbeta primers. Sequenced by immunoSEQ multiplex PCR; TCRdb stores in-frame clones only, minus some. The data show 75,000 to 90,000 clones, with 10% seen just once and 24% held by the top ten. Sequencing was carried out using PBMCs. The receptors shown here come from a man in his 60s in good health and CMV-seropositive.

The gene calls are TRBV9 and TRBJ2-1, with 8 bases identical to TRBD1. J was trimmed by 6 bases and V by 7 bases; bases with no gene match: 9. The CDR3 consists of 14 residues. Looked up from germline, CDR1 is SGDLS and CDR2 is YYNGEE. As DNA, the CDR3 is TGTGCCAGCCGGGCGGCAGGGGGCATCAATGAGCAGTTCTTC. Protein product: CASRAAGGINEQFF. Filled out from reference TRBV9 and TRBJ2-1, the complete variable domain reads DSGVTQTPKHLITATGQRVTLRCSPRSGDLSVYWYQQSLDQGLQFLIQYYNGEERAKGNILERFSAQQFPDLHSELNLSSLELGDSALYFCASRAAGGINEQFFGPGTRLTVL.

This clone was seen only a few times. The V gene is TRBV10-3, the J gene TRBJ2-1; TRBD2 agrees at 15 bases. Germline lookup yields CDR1 ENHRY and CDR2 SYGVKD. The junction had 13 bases not matched to a gene; V was cut back by 8 bases and J by 8 bases. This CDR3 is 17 amino acids long. The CDR3 loop reads CAIHSGTSGGSWDEQFF. The CDR3 DNA reads TGTGCCATCCATTCCGGGACTAGCGGGGGGTCGTGGGATGAGCAGTTCTTC.

J is TRBJ1-5 and V is TRBV19, with a weak D call TRBD1 (6 bases). This CDR3 spans 16 amino acids. Germline V gives CDR1 LNHDA, CDR2 SQIVND (reference sequence). V lost 7 bases to trimming and J lost 1 base, with 17 bases between them. CDR3 region: CASIEQGRGSNQPQHF. CDR3 coding DNA: TGTGCCAGTATTGAACAGGGACGCGGGAGCAATCAGCCCCAGCATTTT. Full variable domain (missing parts from reference TRBV19 and TRBJ1-5): DGGITQSPKYLFRKEGQNVTLSCEQNLNHDAMYWYRQDPGQGLRLIYYSQIVNDFQKGDIAEGYSVSREKKESFPLTVTSAQKNPTAFYLCASIEQGRGSNQPQHFGDGTRLSIL.

This clone was counted only a few times. The gene calls are TRBV4-1 and TRBJ1-1, with D possibly being TRBD1 (5 bases). CDR3 length: 15 amino acids. Trimming removed 2 bases at V and 0 bases at J, with 10 bases between. CDR1 is MGHRA and CDR2 is YSYEKL in the germline V gene. In DNA form, the CDR3 reads TGCGCCAGCAGCCAAAAGGACACGCTGAACACTGAAGCTTTCTTT. As protein: CASSQKDTLNTEAFF.

V gene TRBV27 combines with J gene TRBJ2-3; 8 bases match TRBD2. The CDR3 totals 15 residues. Germline CDR1 MNHEY, CDR2 SMNVEV (reference sequence). V was pared by 3 bases and J by 1 base, with 3 bases of the junction left unmatched. The CDR3 reads CASSFAGGGTDTQYF. The DNA for the CDR3 is TGTGCCAGCAGTTTCGCGGGGGGCGGCACAGATACGCAGTATTTT.

The rearrangement links TRBV5-6 to TRBJ2-1; weak D call: TRBD2 (5 bases). This CDR3 region has 15 residues. Deletions cut 4 bases from V and 6 bases from J, with 17 bases between. Germline V gene data show CDR1 as SGHDT and CDR2 as YYEEEE. As DNA, the CDR3 is TGTGCCAGCAGCCCCTTAACGGGATCACCCAATGAGCAGTTCTTC. This codes for CASSPLTGSPNEQFF.

This clone was found a few times. V gene TRBV7-8 combines with J gene TRBJ2-7, with 12 bases aligning to TRBD2. The V gene's germline CDR1 is SGHVS and CDR2 FQNEAQ. This CDR3 contains 18 residues. The V and J ends lost 5 bases and 2 bases, in that order; junction bases with no gene match: 13. CDR3 nucleotide sequence: TGTGCCAGCAGCCCCTACCGGATACTAGCGGGAGGCCCCTACGAGCAGTACTTC. Amino acid sequence: CASSPYRILAGGPYEQYF.

The genes are TRBV5-4 and TRBJ2-5; TRBD1 aligns across 7 bases. CDR1 and CDR2 from the germline V gene are SGHNT and YYREEE (reference sequence). The V and J ends lost 3 bases and 5 bases, in that order; junction bases with no gene match: 7. The length of the CDR3 is 14 residues. The CDR3 here is CASSSTGVPETQYF. CDR3 DNA sequence: TGTGCCAGCAGCTCAACAGGGGTACCCGAGACCCAGTACTTC.

The chain is built from TRBV28 and TRBJ2-7, with 7 positions matching TRBD2. There are 14 residues in the CDR3. J gave up 5 bases and V 8 bases, and 12 bases lay outside the gene matches. From germline, CDR1 is MDHEN and CDR2 SYDVKM. The chain's CDR3 is CASQPVGGAHEQYF. The CDR3 coding sequence is TGTGCCAGCCAACCGGTGGGAGGGGCACACGAGCAGTACTTC.

This chain joins TRBV19 and TRBJ2-7, with TRBD1 as a possible D gene (6 bases). Per the germline V gene, CDR1 is LNHDA and CDR2 is SQIVND (reference sequence). The CDR3 is 14 amino acids. Deletions cut 3 bases from V and 1 base from J, with 10 bases between. The CDR3 loop reads CASSMAQGSYEQYF. CDR3 in DNA: TGTGCCAGTAGTATGGCTCAGGGGTCCTACGAGCAGTACTTC.

This clone was observed a few times. This chain connects TRBV7-9 to TRBJ1-3, with 9 bases aligning to TRBD1. The CDR3 is 16 residues long. The germline V gene has CDR1 SEHNR and CDR2 FQNEAQ (reference sequence). The trim removed 3 bases at V and 4 bases at J, leaving 7 bases unmatched. The DNA for the CDR3 is TGTGCCAGCAGCTTCTTACAGGGGGCGGCGGGAAACACCATATATTTT. Translation: CASSFLQGAAGNTIYF.

This clone was observed a few times. The J gene is TRBJ2-3, the V gene TRBV28; D remains ambiguous. With 4 bases removed from V and 2 bases from J, the gap between germline ends came to 13 bases. CDR3 length equals 15 residues. Germline V gene lookup returns CDR1 MDHEN and CDR2 SYDVKM. CDR3 in amino acids: CASSSPPELTDTQYF. CDR3 in DNA: TGTGCCAGCAGTTCCCCTCCCGAGCTCACAGATACGCAGTATTTT.

The table lists this clone with a few counts. The V call is TRBV27, the J call TRBJ1-1; 11 nucleotides line up with TRBD1. V shed 8 bases, J shed 4 bases, and the junction held 9 bases outside the gene matches. Germline V gene data show CDR1 as MNHEY and CDR2 as SMNVEV (reference sequence). The CDR3 has 15 residues. This CDR3 reads CASVPPGQGVTEAFF. For the CDR3, the DNA is TGTGCCAGCGTCCCGCCGGGACAGGGGGTCACTGAAGCTTTCTTT.

The chain employs TRBV7-3 and TRBJ2-3, with D perhaps matching TRBD1 (6 bases). The CDR3 loop spans 15 amino acids. CDR1 is SGHTA, CDR2 FQGTGA, per germline. The V gene lost 5 bases and the J gene lost 0 bases, with 12 bases spanning the gap. CDR3 loop: CASSPGTFSTDTQYF. The CDR3 DNA sequence: TGTGCCAGCAGCCCCGGGACATTTAGCACAGATACGCAGTATTTT.

This chain connects TRBV4-1 to TRBJ1-1; possibly TRBD1 for D (6 bases). Germline V CDR1 and CDR2: MGHRA, YSYEKL. The CDR3 spans 14 residues. V dropped 4 bases and J dropped 0 bases, with 9 bases sitting between them. The CDR3 sequence: CASSRGQMNTEAFF. Here the CDR3 DNA reads TGCGCCAGCAGCCGAGGACAGATGAACACTGAAGCTTTCTTT.

The rearrangement links TRBV28 to TRBJ2-2; D is perhaps TRBD2 (5 bases). Germline assignment: CDR1 MDHEN and CDR2 SYDVKM. V gave up 8 bases and J gave up 1 base, with 14 bases separating them. The CDR3 totals 15 residues. The CDR3: CASGFGGLNTGELFF. The DNA for the CDR3 is TGTGCCAGCGGATTCGGAGGACTGAACACCGGGGAGCTGTTTTTT.

The chain recombines TRBV15 with TRBJ2-1; perhaps TRBD2 as D (7 bases). V dropped 8 bases and J dropped 5 bases, with 16 bases sitting between them. CDR3 length: 14 residues. Germline values: CDR1 LNHNV, CDR2 YYDKDF (reference sequence). The CDR3 region is CATGGGLLHNEQFF. The CDR3 coding sequence is TGTGCCACCGGAGGGGGACTATTACACAATGAGCAGTTCTTC.

This clone was seen more than once but under ten times. This chain uses TRBV29-1 with TRBJ2-5; TRBD1 matches 8 bases. The CDR3 has 12 residues. Trimming at V came to 8 bases and at J to 1 base, leaving 3 bases not matched to a gene. CDR1 and CDR2 from the germline V gene are SQVTM and ANQGSEA. CDR3 nucleotides: TGCAGCCTAGGACAGGGCCAAGAGACCCAGTACTTC. Amino acid sequence: CSLGQGQETQYF.

This rearrangement joins TRBV6-1 to TRBJ2-2; D is perhaps TRBD1 (6 bases). Germline loops: CDR1 MNHNS, CDR2 SASEGT. This CDR3 comprises 14 residues. Trimming took 10 bases from V and 1 from J, leaving 13 bases between them. The CDR3 DNA sequence: TGTGCCATTCTGGGACAAGAGAACACCGGGGAGCTGTTTTTT. It codes for CAILGQENTGELFF.

This rearrangement joins TRBV6-6 to TRBJ1-3, with TRBD1 matching over 7 bases. Trimming took 7 bases from V and 0 from J; bases not matched to a gene: 6. Germline CDR1 is MNHNY and CDR2 is SVGAGI (reference sequence). The CDR3 sequence is 15 residues long. CDR3 in amino acids: CASNKGTVSGNTIYF. CDR3 DNA sequence: TGTGCCAGCAACAAAGGGACAGTCTCTGGAAACACCATATATTTT.

This clone turned up a few times. The CDR3 here is CASSPPGLAGIGTDTQYF. In DNA, the CDR3 is TGTGCCAGCTCACCACCGGGACTAGCGGGAATAGGAACAGATACGCAGTATTTT. The V call is TRBV18, the J call TRBJ2-3; 13 bases fit TRBD2. J lost 3 bases, V lost 0 bases, and 6 bases had no gene match. Germline CDR1 and CDR2: KGHSH and LQKENI. The CDR3 covers 18 residues.

J is TRBJ2-7 and V is TRBV5-1; 8 bases fit TRBD2. The CDR3 covers 15 residues. Germline assignment: CDR1 SGHRS and CDR2 YFSETQ. J was trimmed by 4 bases and V by 4 bases; bases with no gene match: 10. The CDR3 DNA is TGCGCCAGCAGCCGAGAACGAGCGGGAGAGTACGAGCAGTACTTC. This gives the protein CASSRERAGEYEQYF.

The chain is built from TRBV5-1 and TRBJ2-7, with a possible D match to TRBD2 (6 bases). The germline gives CDR1 SGHRS, CDR2 YFSETQ. The CDR3 runs 15 residues. Trimming stripped 1 base from V and 1 base from J, with 12 bases between. The CDR3 is CASSLSVGGSYEQYF. CDR3 coding DNA: TGCGCCAGCAGCTTGTCGGTTGGGGGGTCCTACGAGCAGTACTTC.

The V and J genes are TRBV28 and TRBJ1-5, with D possibly matching TRBD1 (5 bases). CDR3 length: 15 residues. CDR1 is MDHEN, CDR2 SYDVKM, per germline. Between the trimmed V and J ends, which lost 5 bases and 2 bases, there was a span of 13 bases. The CDR3 nucleotides are TGTGCCAGCAGTCCCGGAACCAGGGGCAATCAGCCCCAGCATTTT. Translating gives CASSPGTRGNQPQHF.

A few counts support this clone. The CDR3 here is CASSLRVLADGSQNTGELFF. In DNA, the CDR3 is TGTGCCAGCAGCTTACGGGTACTAGCGGATGGGAGTCAGAACACCGGGGAGCTGTTTTTT. The J gene is TRBJ2-2, the V gene TRBV7-3, with TRBD2 matching 8 bases. Germline CDR1 and CDR2: SGHTA and FQGTGA. The V and J ends lost 2 bases and 1 base, in that order; junction bases with no gene match: 15. This CDR3 contains 20 residues.

This clone was seen a handful of times. V gene TRBV7-8 combines with J gene TRBJ2-5; TRBD2 aligns across 7 bases. Per the germline V gene, CDR1 is SGHVS and CDR2 is FQNEAQ. Trimming cost V 4 bases and J 3 bases; bases outside gene matches: 5. The CDR3 covers 14 residues. The CDR3: CASSSLGLEETQYF. The CDR3 coding sequence is TGTGCCAGCAGCTCACTCGGACTAGAAGAGACCCAGTACTTC.

This clone was seen more than once but under ten times. The chain uses TRBV27 and TRBJ1-6, with 8 bases identical to TRBD1. This CDR3 region has 15 residues. V was clipped by 8 bases and J by 4 bases; unmatched bases: 7. In germline, CDR1 is MNHEY, CDR2 SMNVEV (reference sequence). The CDR3 DNA is TGTGCCAGCCAACCCCGACAGGGGTATAATTCACCCCTCCACTTT. The encoded protein is CASQPRQGYNSPLHF.